The 19 T cell receptor beta chains presented below share a single source sample, sequenced in a study of spatial heterogeneity in lung cancer. Each CDR3 protein gets one entry after TCRdb re-called the 5' RACE reads with MiXCR. The sample shows about 94,000 distinct CDR3 sequences, 15% to 20% of them seen only once. The time point here: blood at routine non-recurrence follow-up after resection. The sequences come from PBMCs, collected at follow-up. These receptors were taken from a male donor with early-stage non-small cell lung cancer.

V gene TRBV5-1 combines with J gene TRBJ2-5; 7 nucleotides match TRBD1. Losses at the gene ends were 4 bases for V and 1 base for J; bases not matched to a gene: 4. CDR3 length equals 14 residues. Per germline, CDR1 SGHRS and CDR2 YFSETQ. The CDR3 loop is CASSPGTVQETQYF. The DNA for the CDR3 is TGCGCCAGCAGCCCGGGGACAGTCCAAGAGACCCAGTACTTC.

In its sample, this clonotype was seen a few times. V and J are TRBV6-2 or TRBV6-3 and TRBJ2-7; D may be TRBD1 or TRBD2 (5 bases each). The V end lost 4 bases, the J end lost 0 bases, and 13 bases lay between the germline ends. The CDR3 consists of 15 residues. Per the germline V gene, CDR1 is MNHEY and CDR2 is SVGEGT. The CDR3 spells CASSSLDGASYEQYV. CDR3 DNA: TGTGCCAGCAGTTCCCTGGACGGGGCCTCCTACGAGCAGTACGTC.

The chain employs TRBV5-1 and TRBJ1-5; D remains unclear. The germline gives CDR1 SGHRS, CDR2 YFSETQ. The CDR3 runs to 15 residues. The germline V and J ends were trimmed by 0 bases and 1 base, with 8 bases remaining between them. The CDR3 is CASSLAGVSNQPQHF. CDR3 coding DNA: TGCGCCAGCAGCTTGGCCGGGGTGAGCAATCAGCCCCAGCATTTT. The whole variable domain, filled in from reference TRBV5-1 and TRBJ1-5, reads KAGVTQTPRYLIKTRGQQVTLSCSPISGHRSVSWYQQTPGQGLQFLFEYFSETQRNKGNFPGRFSGRQFSNSRSEMNVSTLELGDSALYLCASSLAGVSNQPQHFGDGTRLSIL.

This sequence joins TRBV2 and TRBJ2-3, with a weak D call TRBD2 (7 bases). There are 14 residues in the CDR3. Germline V gives CDR1 SNHLY, CDR2 FYNNEI. Trimming left V 5 bases short and J 1 base short, with 10 bases between. CDR3 coding DNA: TGTGCCAGCAGTCAGGGGAGGGGCACAGATACGCAGTATTTT. Translated: CASSQGRGTDTQYF.

V is TRBV7-9 and J is TRBJ1-5; 10 bases align to TRBD1. There are 14 residues in the CDR3. Germline trimming cut 1 base from V and 11 bases from J; bases unmatched to any gene: 5. Germline V gives CDR1 SEHNR, CDR2 FQNEAQ (reference sequence). CDR3 bases: TGTGCCAGCAGCTTAGGGACAGGGGGTATTGCCCAGCATTTT. Translation: CASSLGTGGIAQHF. Together with reference TRBV7-9 and TRBJ1-5, the CDR3 gives the full variable domain: DTGVSQNPRHKITKRGQNVTFRCDPISEHNRLYWYRQTLGQGPEFLTYFQNEAQLEKSRLLSDRFSAERPKGSFSTLEIQRTEQGDSAMYLCASSLGTGGIAQHFGDGTRLSIL.

This clonotype was seen only a few times. The rearrangement links TRBV2 to TRBJ2-4; no reliable D call. This CDR3 has 12 amino acids. Trimming removed 2 bases from V and 11 bases from J, with 10 bases in between. Germline loops: CDR1 SNHLY, CDR2 FYNNEI. The CDR3 DNA is TGTGCCAGCAGTGAATTGGGCCTCCTTCAGTACTTC. Its protein product is CASSELGLLQYF. The variable domain in full, completed from reference TRBV2 and TRBJ2-4, reads EPEVTQTPSHQVTQMGQEVILRCVPISNHLYFYWYRQILGQKVEFLVSFYNNEISEKSEIFDDQFSVERPDGSNFTLKIRSTKLEDSAMYFCASSELGLLQYFGAGTRLSVL.

In this sample, this clonotype turned up a few times. The chain uses TRBV18 and TRBJ2-1, with D tentatively TRBD1 (6 bases). V lost 2 bases to trimming and J lost 5 bases, with 10 bases between them. Germline V CDR1 and CDR2: KGHSH, LQKENI. CDR3 length: 14 residues. This CDR3 is CASSPGTLNNEQFF. The CDR3, as DNA: TGTGCCAGCTCACCAGGGACACTTAACAATGAGCAGTTCTTC.

This clonotype was counted many times. V gene TRBV12-3 or TRBV12-4 combines with J gene TRBJ1-1, with no clear D. V was cut by 3 bases and J by 0 bases, with 11 bases left in between. The length of the CDR3 is 15 residues. The CDR3 here is CASSLAGSLNTEAFF. CDR3 bases: TGTGCCAGCAGTTTGGCGGGGAGCCTGAACACTGAAGCTTTCTTT.

This clonotype was observed a handful of times. This chain connects TRBV18 to TRBJ2-1, with unresolved D. The CDR3 loop spans 15 amino acids. V lost 3 bases to trimming and J lost 8 bases, with 17 bases between them. Looked up from germline, CDR1 is KGHSH and CDR2 is LQKENI. The CDR3 loop reads CASSPLGWLVDEQFF. The CDR3 nucleotides read TGTGCCAGCTCACCTTTAGGCTGGCTGGTAGATGAGCAGTTCTTC.

This clonotype has a count of ten or more. This chain uses TRBV7-9 with TRBJ2-7, with 11 bases fitting TRBD1. CDR1 is SEHNR, CDR2 FQNEAQ, per germline (reference sequence). The CDR3 sequence is 15 residues long. Trimming cost V 0 bases and J 6 bases; bases outside gene matches: 4. The CDR3 loop is CASSLARGTGGEQYF. The CDR3 DNA follows: TGTGCCAGCAGCTTAGCGCGGGGGACAGGGGGCGAGCAGTACTTC.

This clonotype came up a few times. This chain joins TRBV7-9 and TRBJ2-1; either TRBD1 or TRBD2 may supply D (5 bases each). V lost 1 base, J lost 10 bases, and 17 bases lay in between. The CDR3 is made up of 15 amino acids. Looked up from germline, CDR1 is SEHNR and CDR2 is FQNEAQ (reference sequence). CDR3 amino acids: CASSLGGARFREQFF. DNA of the CDR3: TGTGCCAGCAGCTTAGGAGGGGCGAGGTTTAGGGAGCAGTTCTTC.

There are a few counts of this clonotype. The chain combines TRBV15 with TRBJ1-4; no clear D. CDR3 length equals 15 residues. Germline loops: CDR1 LNHNV, CDR2 YYDKDF (reference sequence). V dropped 5 bases and J dropped 1 base, with 11 bases sitting between them. The CDR3 protein is CATSPHTETNEKLFF. CDR3 coding DNA: TGTGCCACCAGCCCTCACACGGAAACTAATGAAAAACTGTTTTTT.

The chain carries TRBV12-3 or TRBV12-4 and TRBJ2-1; D remains ambiguous. The CDR3 has 11 amino acids. Trimming pared 5 bases from V and 6 bases from J, leaving 5 bases between. CDR3 nucleotide sequence: TGTGCCAGCAGTAGGATCAATGAGCAGTTCTTC. Translated, it gives CASSRINEQFF.

The chain combines TRBV6-6 with TRBJ2-5, with D hard to call. The CDR3 has 13 amino acids. CDR1 MNHNY and CDR2 SVGAGI come from the germline V gene (reference sequence). V was cut by 3 bases and J by 4 bases, with 9 bases left in between. DNA of the CDR3: TGTGCCAGCAGTTATGGTTTCAGAGAGACCCAGTACTTC. It encodes CASSYGFRETQYF.

This clonotype was recorded once. The chain carries TRBV3-1 and TRBJ1-3; maybe TRBD1 (5 bases). CDR3 size: 17 residues. The germline V gene has CDR1 LGHDT and CDR2 YNNKEL (reference sequence). Trimming removed 0 bases at V and 1 base at J, with 13 bases between. In DNA form, the CDR3 reads TGTGCCAGCAGCCAAGAAGGAAGGGGAATTTCTGGAAACACCATATATTTT. This translates into CASSQEGRGISGNTIYF.

This clonotype has ten or more counts. The chain uses TRBV12-3 or TRBV12-4 and TRBJ1-1, with 8 nucleotides matching TRBD1. The J segment lost 3 bases and the V segment lost 5 bases, leaving 2 bases of the junction unmatched. CDR3 length: 13 residues. CDR3 residues: CASSTGGYTEAFF. For the CDR3, the DNA is TGTGCCAGCAGTACAGGGGGATACACTGAAGCTTTCTTT.

The V and J genes are TRBV7-9 and TRBJ2-2, with unresolved D. V was trimmed by 5 bases and J by 4 bases, leaving 14 bases between them. Germline V gene lookup returns CDR1 SEHNR and CDR2 FQNEAQ (reference sequence). This CDR3 has 15 residues. CDR3 residues: CASSQAGDSTGELFF. Here the CDR3 DNA reads TGTGCCAGCAGCCAAGCAGGAGACTCCACCGGGGAGCTGTTTTTT.

The genes are TRBV6-5 and TRBJ2-5; TRBD1 is a possible D gene (5 bases). Germline CDR1 reads MNHEY; CDR2 reads SVGAGI. CDR3 length: 16 amino acids. Trimming removed 0 bases from V and 3 bases from J, with 14 bases in between. The CDR3 region has the DNA TGTGCCAGCAGTTACTCCGTTCTAGGGGCCGAAGAGACCCAGTACTTC. Protein sequence: CASSYSVLGAEETQYF.

The chain employs TRBV7-8 and TRBJ2-1; D may be TRBD1 (6 bases). In germline, CDR1 is SGHVS, CDR2 FQNEAQ. CDR3 length: 15 residues. V was clipped by 4 bases and J by 6 bases, with 16 bases between them. CDR3 bases: TGTGCCAGCAGCTCTCCGGGACAAGGTGTCAATGAGCAGTTCTTC. Its protein is CASSSPGQGVNEQFF.